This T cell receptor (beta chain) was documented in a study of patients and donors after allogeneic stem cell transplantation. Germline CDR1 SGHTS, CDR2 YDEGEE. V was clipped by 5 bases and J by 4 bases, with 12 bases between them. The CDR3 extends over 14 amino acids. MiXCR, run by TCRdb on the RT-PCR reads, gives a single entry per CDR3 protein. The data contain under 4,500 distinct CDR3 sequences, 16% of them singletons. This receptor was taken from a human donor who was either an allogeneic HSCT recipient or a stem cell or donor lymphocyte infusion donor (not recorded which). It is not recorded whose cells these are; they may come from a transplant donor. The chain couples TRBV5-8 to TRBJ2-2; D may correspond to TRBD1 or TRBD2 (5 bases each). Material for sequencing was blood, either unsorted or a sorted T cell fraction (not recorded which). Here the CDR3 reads CASRKRDPTGELFF. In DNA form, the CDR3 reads TGTGCCAGCAGAAAGAGGGACCCCACCGGGGAGCTGTTTTTT.